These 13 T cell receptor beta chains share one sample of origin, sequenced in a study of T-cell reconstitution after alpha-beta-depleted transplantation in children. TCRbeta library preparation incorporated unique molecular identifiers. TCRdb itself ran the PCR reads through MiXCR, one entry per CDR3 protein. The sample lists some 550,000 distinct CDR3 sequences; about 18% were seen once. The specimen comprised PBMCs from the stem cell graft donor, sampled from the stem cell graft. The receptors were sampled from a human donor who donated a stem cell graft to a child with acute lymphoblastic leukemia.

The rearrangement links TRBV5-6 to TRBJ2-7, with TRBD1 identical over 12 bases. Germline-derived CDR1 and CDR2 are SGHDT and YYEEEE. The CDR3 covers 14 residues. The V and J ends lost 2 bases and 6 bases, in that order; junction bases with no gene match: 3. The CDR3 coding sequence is TGTGCCAGCAGCTTCGGGACAGGGGGCTTCGAGCAGTACTTC. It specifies CASSFGTGGFEQYF.

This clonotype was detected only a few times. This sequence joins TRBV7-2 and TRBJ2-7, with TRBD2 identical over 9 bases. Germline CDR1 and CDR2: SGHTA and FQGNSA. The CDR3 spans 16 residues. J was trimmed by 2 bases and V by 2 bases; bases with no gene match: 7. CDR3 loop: CASSLSSGSIPYEQYF. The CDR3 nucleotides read TGTGCCAGCAGCTTAAGTAGCGGGAGTATTCCCTACGAGCAGTACTTC.

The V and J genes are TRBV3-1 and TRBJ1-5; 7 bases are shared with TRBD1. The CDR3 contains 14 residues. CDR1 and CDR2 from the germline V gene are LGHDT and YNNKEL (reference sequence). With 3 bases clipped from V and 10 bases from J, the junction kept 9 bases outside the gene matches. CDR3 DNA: TGTGCCAGCAGCCAGTCGCCCGGGACAGTCCCCCAGCATTTT. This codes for CASSQSPGTVPQHF.

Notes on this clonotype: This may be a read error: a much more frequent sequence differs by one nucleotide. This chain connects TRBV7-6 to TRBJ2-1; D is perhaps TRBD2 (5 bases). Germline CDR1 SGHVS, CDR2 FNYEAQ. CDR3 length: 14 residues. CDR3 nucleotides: TGTGCCAGCAGCCCGGGCGGGTCCTACAGTGAGCAGTTCTTC. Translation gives CASSPGGSYSEQFF. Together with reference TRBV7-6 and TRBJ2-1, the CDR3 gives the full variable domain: GAGVSQSPRYKVTKRGQDVALRCDPISGHVSLYWYRQALGQGPEFLTYFNYEAQQDKSGLPNDRFSAERPEGSISTLTIQRTEQRDSAMYRCASSPGGSYSEQFFGPGTRLTVL.

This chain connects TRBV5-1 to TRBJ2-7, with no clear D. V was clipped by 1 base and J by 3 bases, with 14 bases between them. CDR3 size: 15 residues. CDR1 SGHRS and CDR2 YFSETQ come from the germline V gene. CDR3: CASSLLNLEYYEQYF. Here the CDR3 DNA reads TGCGCCAGCAGCTTGTTGAATTTGGAGTACTACGAGCAGTACTTC.

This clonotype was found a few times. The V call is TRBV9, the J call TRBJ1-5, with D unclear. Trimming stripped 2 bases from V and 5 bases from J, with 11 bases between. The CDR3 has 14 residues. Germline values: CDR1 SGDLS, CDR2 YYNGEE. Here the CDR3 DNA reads TGTGCCAGCAGCGTGGGGAGTATCGATCAGCCCCAGCATTTT. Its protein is CASSVGSIDQPQHF.

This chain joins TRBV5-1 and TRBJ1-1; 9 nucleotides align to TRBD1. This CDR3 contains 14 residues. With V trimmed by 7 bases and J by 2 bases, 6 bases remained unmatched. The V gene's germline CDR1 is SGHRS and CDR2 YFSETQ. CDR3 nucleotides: TGCGCCAGCCAGGACAGGGGAGGAAACACTGAAGCTTTCTTT. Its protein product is CASQDRGGNTEAFF.

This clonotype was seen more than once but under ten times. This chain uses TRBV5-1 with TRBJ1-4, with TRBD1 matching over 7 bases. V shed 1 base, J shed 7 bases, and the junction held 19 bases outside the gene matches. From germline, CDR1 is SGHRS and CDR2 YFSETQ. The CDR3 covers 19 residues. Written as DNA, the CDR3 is TGCGCCAGCAGCTTGCGGACACCCGGGGTGGACAGGTCGGGTGAAAAACTGTTTTTT. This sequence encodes CASSLRTPGVDRSGEKLFF.

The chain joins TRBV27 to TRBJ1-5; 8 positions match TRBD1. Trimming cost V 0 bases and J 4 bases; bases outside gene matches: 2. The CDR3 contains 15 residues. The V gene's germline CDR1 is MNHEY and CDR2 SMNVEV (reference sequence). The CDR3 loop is CASSLSGTGNQPQHF. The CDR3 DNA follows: TGTGCCAGCAGTTTATCGGGGACAGGAAATCAGCCCCAGCATTTT.

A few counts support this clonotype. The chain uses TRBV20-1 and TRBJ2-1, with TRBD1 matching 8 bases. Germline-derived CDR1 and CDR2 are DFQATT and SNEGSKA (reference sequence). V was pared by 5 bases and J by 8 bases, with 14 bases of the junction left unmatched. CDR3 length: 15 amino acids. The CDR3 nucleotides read TGCAGTGCTGGGGGGCCGGGACAGGTGGTCTATGAGCAGTTCTTC. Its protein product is CSAGGPGQVVYEQFF.

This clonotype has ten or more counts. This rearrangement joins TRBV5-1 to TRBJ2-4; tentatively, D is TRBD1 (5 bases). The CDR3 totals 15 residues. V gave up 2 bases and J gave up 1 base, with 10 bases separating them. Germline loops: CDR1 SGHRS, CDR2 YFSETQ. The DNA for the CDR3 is TGCGCCAGCAGCTTACAGACAGTTGCCAAAAACATTCAGTACTTC. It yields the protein CASSLQTVAKNIQYF. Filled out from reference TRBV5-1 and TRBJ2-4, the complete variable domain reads KAGVTQTPRYLIKTRGQQVTLSCSPISGHRSVSWYQQTPGQGLQFLFEYFSETQRNKGNFPGRFSGRQFSNSRSEMNVSTLELGDSALYLCASSLQTVAKNIQYFGAGTRLSVL.

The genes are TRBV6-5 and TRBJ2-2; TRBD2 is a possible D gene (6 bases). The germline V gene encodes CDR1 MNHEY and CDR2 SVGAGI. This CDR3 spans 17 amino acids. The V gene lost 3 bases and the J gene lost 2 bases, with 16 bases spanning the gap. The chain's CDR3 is CASSYSSGQGNTGELFF. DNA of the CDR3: TGTGCCAGCAGTTATTCCAGCGGGCAGGGTAACACCGGGGAGCTGTTTTTT.

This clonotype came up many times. The CDR3 nucleotides are TGTGCCAGCAGCTGGCAGTTCTTC. Its translation: CASSWQFF. The rearrangement uses TRBV7-2 and TRBJ2-1; no firm D call. This CDR3 comprises 8 residues. Germline V gene sequence: CDR1 SGHTA, CDR2 FQGNSA. V gave up 4 bases and J gave up 12 bases, with 1 base separating them.